Listed below are T cell receptor beta chains from one sample, sequenced in a study of T-cell reconstitution after alpha-beta-depleted transplantation in children. TCRdb re-derived calls from the PCR reads in MiXCR, one entry per CDR3 protein. The sample yields some 200,000 distinct CDR3 sequences, roughly 11% seen once. The sample was PBMCs, taken before TCRalphabeta/CD19-depleted stem cell transplant. Receptors were obtained from a child younger than two with acute myeloid leukemia, due to receive a stem cell transplant. Both conserved end residues are part of each CDR3. The D gene is left open where the match is weak. The size field is filled for only some rows; it gives once, few, many or a size class.

v_gene: TRBV7-8; len: 16; d_gene: NA; j_gene: TRBJ1-1; abundance: many; CDR3nt: TGTGCCAGCAGACTAGGGGCAGGGCGCGCGATCACTGAAGCTTTCTTT; CDR3aa: CASRLGAGRAITEAFF
v_gene: TRBV7-2; len: 15; d_gene: TRBD1; j_gene: TRBJ1-2; abundance: many; CDR3nt: TGTGCCAGCAGCTTAGTGGGACAGGGGGCTTATGGCTACACCTTC; CDR3aa: CASSLVGQGAYGYTF
v_gene: TRBV28; len: 14; d_gene: NA; j_gene: TRBJ2-1; abundance: many; CDR3nt: TGTGCCAGCAGTTTACCCCTACCCAAGAATGAGCAGTTCTTC; CDR3aa: CASSLPLPKNEQFF
v_gene: TRBV10-3; len: 17; d_gene: TRBD1; j_gene: TRBJ2-2; abundance: many; CDR3nt: TGTGCCATCGAACCAGGACCGGGACAGGGACAAACCGGGGAGCTGTTTTTT; CDR3aa: CAIEPGPGQGQTGELFF
v_gene: TRBV27; len: 17; d_gene: TRBD2; j_gene: TRBJ2-1; abundance: many; CDR3nt: TGTGCCAGCATGAGGCTAGCGGGTGGGGGGTCCTACAATGAGCAGTTCTTC; CDR3aa: CASMRLAGGGSYNEQFF
v_gene: TRBV5-1; len: 13; d_gene: NA; j_gene: TRBJ2-1; abundance: many; CDR3nt: TGCGCCAGCAGATCACAGCTAAACAATGAGCAGTTCTTC; CDR3aa: CASRSQLNNEQFF
v_gene: TRBV23-1; len: 12; d_gene: NA; j_gene: TRBJ2-7; abundance: few; CDR3nt: TGCGCCAGCAGTCAATCTGACCACGAGCAGTACTTC; CDR3aa: CASSQSDHEQYF
v_gene: TRBV20-1; len: 15; d_gene: TRBD2; j_gene: TRBJ2-2; abundance: many; CDR3nt: TGCAGTGCTAGAGTTGAGCGGGGGAGGACCGGGGAGCTGTTTTTT; CDR3aa: CSARVERGRTGELFF
v_gene: TRBV3-1; len: 15; d_gene: NA; j_gene: TRBJ1-2; abundance: many; CDR3nt: TGTGCCAGCAGCCAAGACACAGGGATGGGCTATGGCTACACCTTC; CDR3aa: CASSQDTGMGYGYTF
v_gene: TRBV12-3/TRBV12-4; len: 14; d_gene: NA; j_gene: TRBJ1-1; abundance: many; CDR3nt: TGTGCCAGCACCCTAGGGACGGCGAACACTGAAGCTTTCTTT; CDR3aa: CASTLGTANTEAFF
v_gene: TRBV6-5; len: 16; d_gene: TRBD1; j_gene: TRBJ1-2; abundance: many; CDR3nt: TGTGCCAGCAGTTTGGGACAGGGGGCAGACGCGGGAGGCTACACCTTC; CDR3aa: CASSLGQGADAGGYTF
v_gene: TRBV27; len: 16; d_gene: NA; j_gene: TRBJ1-2; abundance: many; CDR3nt: TGTGCCAGCAGTCTGATCGGGACCCCTGAATCGCTCGGCTACACCTTC; CDR3aa: CASSLIGTPESLGYTF
v_gene: TRBV27; len: 17; d_gene: TRBD2; j_gene: TRBJ2-7; abundance: many; CDR3nt: TGTGCCAGCAGTCCCCGAACGGGACTAGCGGGAGACTACGAGCAGTACTTC; CDR3aa: CASSPRTGLAGDYEQYF
v_gene: TRBV7-9; len: 14; d_gene: TRBD1; j_gene: TRBJ1-2; abundance: many; CDR3nt: TGTGCCAGCTCATTCTCCGGGACAGGGGGTGGCTACACCTTC; CDR3aa: CASSFSGTGGGYTF
v_gene: TRBV2; len: 16; d_gene: NA; j_gene: TRBJ2-2; abundance: many; CDR3nt: TGTGCCAGCAGTGAAGTGGGGGCGTGGGGGACCGGGGAGCTGTTTTTT; CDR3aa: CASSEVGAWGTGELFF
v_gene: TRBV20-1; len: 13; d_gene: NA; j_gene: TRBJ2-5; abundance: many; CDR3nt: TGCAGTGCTCCCCGGGACACACAAGAGACCCAGTACTTC; CDR3aa: CSAPRDTQETQYF
v_gene: TRBV9; len: 14; d_gene: NA; j_gene: TRBJ1-1; abundance: many; CDR3nt: TGTGCCAGCAGCGGGTATCTAGGGGACACTGAAGCTTTCTTT; CDR3aa: CASSGYLGDTEAFF
v_gene: TRBV4-1; len: 16; d_gene: NA; j_gene: TRBJ1-4; abundance: many; CDR3nt: TGCGCCAGCAGCCCCCGTCGGGACCGAACTAATGAAAAACTGTTTTTT; CDR3aa: CASSPRRDRTNEKLFF
v_gene: TRBV5-6; len: 14; d_gene: NA; j_gene: TRBJ2-3; abundance: once; CDR3nt: TGTGCCAGCACCCCAAGCGGGCTCACAGATACGCTGTATTTT; CDR3aa: CASTPSGLTDTLYF
v_gene: TRBV12-3/TRBV12-4; len: 17; d_gene: NA; j_gene: TRBJ1-3; abundance: many; CDR3nt: TGTGCCAGCAGTTTGTGGCATTCAGAGAGCTCTGGAAACACCATATATTTT; CDR3aa: CASSLWHSESSGNTIYF
v_gene: TRBV20-1; len: 12; d_gene: NA; j_gene: TRBJ2-1; abundance: many; CDR3nt: TGCAGTGCCGGGGAGACATACAATGAGCAGTTCTTC; CDR3aa: CSAGETYNEQFF
v_gene: TRBV6-1; len: 16; d_gene: NA; j_gene: TRBJ2-1; abundance: NA; CDR3nt: TGTGCCAGCAGGGAAACGGGACTAGTGACAGGGAATGAGCAGTTCTTC; CDR3aa: CASRETGLVTGNEQFF
v_gene: TRBV28; len: 14; d_gene: NA; j_gene: TRBJ2-2; abundance: many; CDR3nt: TGTGCCAGCAGCTCTCGCGCGAACACCGGGGAGCTGTTTTTT; CDR3aa: CASSSRANTGELFF
v_gene: TRBV14; len: 15; d_gene: NA; j_gene: TRBJ2-5; abundance: many; CDR3nt: TGTGCCAGCAGCCCCCCAGGTTCTACTAAGGGGACCCAGTACTTC; CDR3aa: CASSPPGSTKGTQYF
v_gene: TRBV15; len: 16; d_gene: TRBD2; j_gene: TRBJ2-3; abundance: few; CDR3nt: TGTGCCACCAGCAGAGACGGGACTAGCGGGAGTGGGACGCAGTATTTT; CDR3aa: CATSRDGTSGSGTQYF
v_gene: TRBV27; len: 13; d_gene: NA; j_gene: TRBJ1-1; abundance: few; CDR3nt: TGTGCCAGCAGTCCTACGTCCGGGGGGCATGCTTTCTTT; CDR3aa: CASSPTSGGHAFF
v_gene: TRBV6-2/TRBV6-3; len: 15; d_gene: TRBD1; j_gene: TRBJ1-5; abundance: many; CDR3nt: TGTGCCAGCAGCCCCTGGGACAGAGTTAATCAGCCCCAGCATTTT; CDR3aa: CASSPWDRVNQPQHF
v_gene: TRBV10-2; len: 14; d_gene: NA; j_gene: TRBJ2-3; abundance: many; CDR3nt: TGCGCCAGCAGTGTGGCTGGAAGCACAGATACGCAGTATTTT; CDR3aa: CASSVAGSTDTQYF
v_gene: TRBV20-1; len: 13; d_gene: TRBD1; j_gene: TRBJ1-1; abundance: many; CDR3nt: TGCAGTGCTAGGGACAGGTTGAACACTGAAGCTTTCTTT; CDR3aa: CSARDRLNTEAFF
v_gene: TRBV11-1; len: 16; d_gene: NA; j_gene: TRBJ2-4; abundance: NA; CDR3nt: TGTGCCAGCAGCTTAGGAGGGCTGACCGTCAAAAACATTCAGTACTTC; CDR3aa: CASSLGGLTVKNIQYF
v_gene: TRBV12-3/TRBV12-4; len: 14; d_gene: NA; j_gene: TRBJ2-3; abundance: many; CDR3nt: TGTGCCAGCAGTCCTCCTCTGACAGGAGATACGCAGTATTTT; CDR3aa: CASSPPLTGDTQYF
v_gene: TRBV28; len: 15; d_gene: TRBD1; j_gene: TRBJ1-1; abundance: many; CDR3nt: TGTGCCAGCAGTGTCACAGGGGGAGCGAACACTGAAGCTTTCTTT; CDR3aa: CASSVTGGANTEAFF
v_gene: TRBV11-3; len: 15; d_gene: NA; j_gene: TRBJ1-1; abundance: many; CDR3nt: TGTGCCAGCAGCTCGGGACACACGATGAACACTGAAGCTTTCTTT; CDR3aa: CASSSGHTMNTEAFF
v_gene: TRBV20-1; len: 16; d_gene: TRBD2; j_gene: TRBJ2-5; abundance: many; CDR3nt: TGCAGTGCTAGAGAAATGGGACTAGCGGGAGAAGAGACCCAGTACTTC; CDR3aa: CSAREMGLAGEETQYF
v_gene: TRBV30; len: 14; d_gene: NA; j_gene: TRBJ1-1; abundance: many; CDR3nt: TGTGCCTGGAAGCGGTGGGAGGTCGGCACTGAAGCTTTCTTT; CDR3aa: CAWKRWEVGTEAFF
v_gene: TRBV12-3/TRBV12-4; len: 16; d_gene: TRBD2; j_gene: TRBJ2-7; abundance: many; CDR3nt: TGTGCCAGCAGTTTCGGGCTACTAGCGGGAGGCTACGAGCAGTACTTC; CDR3aa: CASSFGLLAGGYEQYF
v_gene: TRBV11-3; len: 14; d_gene: TRBD1; j_gene: TRBJ2-1; abundance: NA; CDR3nt: TGTGCCAGCAGCTTAAGACAGGGAGCCGATGAGCAGTTCTTC; CDR3aa: CASSLRQGADEQFF
v_gene: TRBV12-3/TRBV12-4; len: 17; d_gene: NA; j_gene: TRBJ2-2; abundance: many; CDR3nt: TGTGCCAGCATCCCGGGAGCCGTGACCTCCCGCCTCGGGGAGCTGTTTTTT; CDR3aa: CASIPGAVTSRLGELFF
v_gene: TRBV20-1; len: 14; d_gene: NA; j_gene: TRBJ2-7; abundance: many; CDR3nt: TGCAGTGCTAGAGATGGCCGGGGATTCTACGAGCAGTACTTC; CDR3aa: CSARDGRGFYEQYF
v_gene: TRBV6-2/TRBV6-3; len: 14; d_gene: TRBD2; j_gene: TRBJ2-1; abundance: few; CDR3nt: TGTGCCAGCAGTCTAGCGGGAGGGACCGATGAGCAGTTCTTC; CDR3aa: CASSLAGGTDEQFF
v_gene: TRBV10-3; len: 17; d_gene: NA; j_gene: TRBJ2-3; abundance: many; CDR3nt: TGTGCCATCGCAGTGGGCCGAGGGGGATATCACACAGATACGCAGTATTTT; CDR3aa: CAIAVGRGGYHTDTQYF
v_gene: TRBV28; len: 13; d_gene: NA; j_gene: TRBJ2-4; abundance: many; CDR3nt: TGTGCCACCCTAGGGGTCGCCAAAAACATTCAGTACTTC; CDR3aa: CATLGVAKNIQYF
v_gene: TRBV5-1; len: 14; d_gene: NA; j_gene: TRBJ1-1; abundance: many; CDR3nt: TGCGCCAGCAGCATCGGGACACAGGGCGCTGAAGCTTTCTTT; CDR3aa: CASSIGTQGAEAFF
v_gene: TRBV3-1; len: 17; d_gene: TRBD2; j_gene: TRBJ2-1; abundance: NA; CDR3nt: TGTGCCAGCAGCCCGCGACTAGCGGGGGCGTACTACAATGAGCAGTTCTTC; CDR3aa: CASSPRLAGAYYNEQFF
v_gene: TRBV7-2; len: 15; d_gene: TRBD1; j_gene: TRBJ2-1; abundance: many; CDR3nt: TGTGCCAGCAGCTTAAGGACAGGGGTCAACAATGAGCAGTTCTTC; CDR3aa: CASSLRTGVNNEQFF
v_gene: TRBV20-1; len: 14; d_gene: TRBD2; j_gene: TRBJ2-1; abundance: many; CDR3nt: TGCAGTGTCAGAGGGCTAGCGGGCCTCAATGAGCAGTTCTTC; CDR3aa: CSVRGLAGLNEQFF
v_gene: TRBV5-1; len: 14; d_gene: NA; j_gene: TRBJ1-1; abundance: many; CDR3nt: TGCGCCAGCAGCTTGGCCCCACAGAACACTGAAGCTTTCTTT; CDR3aa: CASSLAPQNTEAFF
v_gene: TRBV28; len: 17; d_gene: TRBD1; j_gene: TRBJ2-6; abundance: many; CDR3nt: TGTGCCAGCAGGCGGGACAGGGATCCCTCTGGGGCCAACGTCCTGACTTTC; CDR3aa: CASRRDRDPSGANVLTF